Below, 12 T cell receptor beta chains from the same sample are listed, as sequenced in a study of T cell repertoires in cytomegalovirus infection. Their target antigens are unknown. TCRdb processed the reads anew with MiXCR; each CDR3 protein has one entry. The sample contains 95,000 to 150,000 distinct CDR3 sequences, more than 25% of which appear only once. Sequenced here: CD8+ T cells from cultured PBMCs, sampled from culture after CMV antigen stimulation. Receptors were obtained from a human donor in good health (CMV status not recorded). Some clones in this sample may be carry-over from other donors' samples.

This clonotype was detected ten times or more. The chain joins TRBV10-3 to TRBJ2-1; D tentatively fits TRBD1 or TRBD2 (6 bases each). The CDR3 loop spans 17 amino acids. Germline V gene sequence: CDR1 ENHRY, CDR2 SYGVKD. V was clipped by 0 bases and J by 6 bases, with 18 bases between them. CDR3 bases: TGTGCCATCAGTGAGTCCGTCGGGGGCGAGACTACCAATGAGCAGTTCTTC. Translated: CAISESVGGETTNEQFF.

This clonotype has a single count. The chain carries TRBV28 and TRBJ1-1; D gene unclear. The CDR3 extends over 15 amino acids. Germline loops: CDR1 MDHEN, CDR2 SYDVKM. V lost 2 bases, J lost 1 base, and 11 bases lay in between. The CDR3 DNA sequence: TGTGCCAGCAGTTTAGGGTTCTCAGGGAACACTGAAGCTTTCTTT. It codes for CASSLGFSGNTEAFF.

V gene TRBV5-4 combines with J gene TRBJ2-4; TRBD1 aligns across 7 bases. The CDR3 spans 17 residues. Germline V gene lookup returns CDR1 SGHNT and CDR2 YYREEE (reference sequence). Trimming at V came to 4 bases and at J to 7 bases, leaving 17 bases not matched to a gene. This chain's CDR3 is CASSNRDSVSRWNIQYF. CDR3 DNA sequence: TGTGCCAGCAGCAACCGGGACAGCGTTAGTCGCTGGAACATTCAGTACTTC.

This clonotype was found a few times. V usage is TRBV12-3 or TRBV12-4 and J usage is TRBJ2-1, with D tentatively TRBD1 or TRBD2 (5 bases each). CDR3 length equals 14 residues. Trimming removed 7 bases from V and 5 bases from J, with 15 bases in between. CDR3 nucleotides: TGTGCCAGCAACCCCGGGACCTGGCACAATGAGCAGTTCTTC. Amino acids: CASNPGTWHNEQFF.

The CDR3 is CASSLFRGQPEAFF. CDR3 in DNA: TGTGCCAGCAGTTTATTTAGGGGACAGCCTGAAGCTTTCTTT. This chain joins TRBV27 and TRBJ1-1, with 7 bases aligning to TRBD1. CDR1 and CDR2 from the germline V gene are MNHEY and SMNVEV (reference sequence). Unmatched junction bases numbered 5, after V lost 1 base and J lost 6 bases. The CDR3 sequence is 14 residues long.

This clonotype appeared a few times. The chain couples TRBV6-2 or TRBV6-3 to TRBJ2-7; TRBD2 aligns across 7 bases. This CDR3 is 14 amino acids long. V lost 8 bases to trimming and J lost 0 bases; unmatched junction nucleotides: 7. Germline CDR1 is MNHEY and CDR2 is SVGEGT. CDR3 sequence reads: CASHAGVISYEQYF. DNA of the CDR3: TGTGCCAGCCATGCGGGGGTCATCTCCTACGAGCAGTACTTC.

This clonotype has more than one count but fewer than ten. The V call is TRBV6-8, the J call TRBJ2-7; 9 nucleotides align to TRBD1. Germline V gives CDR1 MNHGY, CDR2 SAAAGT. The CDR3 sequence is 16 residues long. The ends lost 1 base at V and 3 bases at J; junction bases unmatched: 7. CDR3 sequence: CASSYFPRDRVYEQYF. DNA for the CDR3: TGTGCCAGCAGTTACTTTCCGCGGGACAGGGTCTACGAGCAGTACTTC.

This clonotype has more than one count but fewer than ten. The genes are TRBV7-6 and TRBJ1-2; D is undetermined. The CDR3 totals 14 residues. Trimming took off 1 base at V and 7 bases at J, with 13 bases between the two ends. Per the germline V gene, CDR1 is SGHVS and CDR2 is FNYEAQ. The CDR3 reads CASSLDPDESGYTF. As DNA, the CDR3 is TGTGCCAGCAGCTTAGACCCGGACGAGAGTGGCTACACCTTC.

J is TRBJ1-2 and V is TRBV2; D not certain. The CDR3 is 14 amino acids. V lost 3 bases and J 4 bases, leaving 12 bases between the germline ends. Per the germline V gene, CDR1 is SNHLY and CDR2 is FYNNEI. The CDR3 coding sequence is TGTGCCAGCAGTGAGGGCACATCGTCCTATGGCTACACCTTC. It specifies CASSEGTSSYGYTF.

This clonotype has only a few counts. The rearrangement links TRBV6-2 or TRBV6-3 to TRBJ2-1, with TRBD2 matching over 7 bases. Trimming took 2 bases from V and 2 from J; bases not matched to a gene: 0. This CDR3 is built from 14 residues. Looked up from germline, CDR1 is MNHEY and CDR2 is SVGEGT. The CDR3 bases are TGTGCCAGCAGTTACGGGGGGGCCTACAATGAGCAGTTCTTC. As protein: CASSYGGAYNEQFF.

This clonotype was seen a few times. The chain couples TRBV7-8 to TRBJ2-7; D gene uncertain. The CDR3 length is 13 residues. Between the trimmed V and J ends, which lost 5 bases and 2 bases, there was a span of 10 bases. Per germline, CDR1 SGHVS and CDR2 FQNEAQ. The DNA of the CDR3 is TGTGCCAGCAGCCCCCCGGCGCCCTACGAGCAGTACTTC. As protein: CASSPPAPYEQYF.

The chain combines TRBV7-2 with TRBJ2-1; TRBD2 aligns across 7 bases. The CDR3 is made up of 15 amino acids. The ends lost 5 bases at V and 2 bases at J; junction bases unmatched: 6. CDR1 and CDR2 from the germline V gene are SGHTA and FQGNSA. CDR3 region: CASSSTGTTYNEQFF. The CDR3 DNA is TGTGCCAGCAGCAGTACCGGGACTACCTACAATGAGCAGTTCTTC. Full variable domain (outside the CDR3, taken from reference TRBV7-2 and TRBJ2-1): GAGVSQSPSNKVTEKGKDVELRCDPISGHTALYWYRQSLGQGLEFLIYFQGNSAPDKSGLPSDRFSAERTGGSVSTLTIQRTQQEDSAVYLCASSSTGTTYNEQFFGPGTRLTVL.